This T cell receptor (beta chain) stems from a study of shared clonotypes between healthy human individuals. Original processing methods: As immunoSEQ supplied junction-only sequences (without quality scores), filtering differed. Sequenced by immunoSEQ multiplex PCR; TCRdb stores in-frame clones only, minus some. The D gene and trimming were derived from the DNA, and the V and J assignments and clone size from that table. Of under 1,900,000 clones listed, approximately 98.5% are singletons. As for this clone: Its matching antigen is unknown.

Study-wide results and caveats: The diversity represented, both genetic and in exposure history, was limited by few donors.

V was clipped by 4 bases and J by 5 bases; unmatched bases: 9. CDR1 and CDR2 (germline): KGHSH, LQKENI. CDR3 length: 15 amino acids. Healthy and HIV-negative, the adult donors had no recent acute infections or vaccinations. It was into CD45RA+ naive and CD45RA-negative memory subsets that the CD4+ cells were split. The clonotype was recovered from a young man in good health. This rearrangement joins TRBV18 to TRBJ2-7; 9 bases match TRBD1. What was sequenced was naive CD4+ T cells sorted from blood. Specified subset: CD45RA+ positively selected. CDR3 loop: CASSQQQGAVHEQYF. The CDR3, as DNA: TGTGCCAGCTCACAACAACAGGGGGCAGTCCACGAGCAGTACTTC. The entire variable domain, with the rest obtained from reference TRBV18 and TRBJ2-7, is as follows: NAGVMQNPRHLVRRRGQEARLRCSPMKGHSHVYWYRQLPEEGLKFMVYLQKENIIDESGMPKERFSAEFPKEGPSILRIQQVVRGDSAAYFCASSQQQGAVHEQYFGPGTRLTVT.